The text below deals with one TCR beta chain. The antigen is unknown. This record comes from a study of shared clonotypes between healthy human individuals. General observations from the study: In having few donors, the study represented limited genetic and exposure-history diversity. Naive subsets usually exceeded memory subsets in estimated richness. Generation probability values for non-shared clonotypes were lower than those for clonotypes shared by all four donors.

This table comes from immunoSEQ multiplex PCR, and its TCRdb copy is limited to in-frame clones, with some not included. Among 1.5 million to 2.5 million clones listed, roughly 94% were seen once. Selected positively for CCR7 and CD45RO-negative, naive CD8 cells excluded terminally differentiated effector memory CD45RA+ cells. Trimming removed 1 base from V and 3 bases from J; junction bases left unmatched: 4. The CDR3 is made up of 16 amino acids. CDR1 is SGHVS, CDR2 FNYEAQ, per germline. The TCR originated in a man younger than 30 in good health. Sequencing was carried out using naive CD8+ T cells sorted from blood. The chain couples TRBV7-6 to TRBJ2-1, with 9 bases lining up with TRBD2. CDR3: CASSLEAGGRYNEQFF. The CDR3 bases are TGTGCCAGCAGCTTAGAGGCGGGAGGGCGCTACAATGAGCAGTTCTTC.